This TCR beta chain was sequenced for a study of blood T cell repertoires in COVID-19. This CDR3 is built from 14 residues. Germline assignment: CDR1 KGHDR and CDR2 SFDVKD. Trimming removed 9 bases from V and 2 bases from J, with 13 bases in between. Study processing details: The authors estimated nucleated cell counts from reference gene primer amplification. TCRdb's copy holds only in-frame clones and misses some; the assay was immunoSEQ multiplex PCR. V, J and clone size are taken as reported in that table, and D and trimming were inferred from the DNA itself. The sample lists some 150,000 clones, about 80% occurring once.

The receptor was isolated from a woman in her sixties or seventies with acute or convalescent COVID-19. Material for sequencing was peripheral blood. This sequence joins TRBV24-1 and TRBJ1-3; D is possibly TRBD1 (6 bases). The CDR3 DNA sequence: TGTGCCACCTCGGACAGTTCCCCTGGAAACACCATATATTTT. Translated: CATSDSSPGNTIYF.